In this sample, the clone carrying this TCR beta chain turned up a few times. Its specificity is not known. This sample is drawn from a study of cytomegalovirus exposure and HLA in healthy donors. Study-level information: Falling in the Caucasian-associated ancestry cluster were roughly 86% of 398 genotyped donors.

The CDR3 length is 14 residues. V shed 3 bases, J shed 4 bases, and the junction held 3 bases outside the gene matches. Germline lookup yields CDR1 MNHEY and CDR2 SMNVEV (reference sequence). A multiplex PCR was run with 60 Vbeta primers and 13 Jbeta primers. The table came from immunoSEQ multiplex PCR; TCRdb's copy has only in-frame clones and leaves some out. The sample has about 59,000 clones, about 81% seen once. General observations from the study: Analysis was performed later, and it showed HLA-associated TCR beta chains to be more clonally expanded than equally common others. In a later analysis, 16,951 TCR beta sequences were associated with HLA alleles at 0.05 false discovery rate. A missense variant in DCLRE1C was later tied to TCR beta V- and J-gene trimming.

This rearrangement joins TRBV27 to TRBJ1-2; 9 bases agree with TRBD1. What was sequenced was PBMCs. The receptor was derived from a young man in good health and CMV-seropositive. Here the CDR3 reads CASSLTGGIYGYTF. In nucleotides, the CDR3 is TGTGCCAGCAGTTTGACAGGGGGGATCTATGGCTACACCTTC.